Shown below are 19 T cell receptor beta chains from a single sample sequenced in a study of blood T cells in healthy people across ages. A second PCR of roughly 7 to 11 cycles used a sample-barcoded 5' primer and a J-beta primer mix. Via MiXCR, TCRdb re-called the 5' RACE reads, giving one row per CDR3 protein. The sample carries hundreds of thousands of distinct CDR3 sequences, under 80% recorded once. Sequencing was carried out using blood. These receptors came from a man under 40 in good health.

The V gene is TRBV12-3 or TRBV12-4, the J gene TRBJ2-2; 12 nucleotides line up with TRBD2. Losses at the gene ends were 1 base for V and 2 bases for J; bases not matched to a gene: 5. The CDR3 sequence is 18 residues long. The CDR3: CASSLGLAGEINTGELFF. Here the CDR3 DNA reads TGTGCCAGCAGTTTAGGACTAGCGGGGGAAATTAACACCGGGGAGCTGTTTTTT.

The rearrangement links TRBV12-3 or TRBV12-4 to TRBJ1-5; 9 nucleotides align to TRBD1. The CDR3 is made up of 13 amino acids. CDR3 region: CATGTGRNQPQHF. For the CDR3, the DNA is TGTGCAACGGGGACAGGGAGGAACCAGCCCCAGCATTTT.

This clonotype was seen a handful of times. The chain combines TRBV9 with TRBJ2-3; tentative D call: TRBD2 (6 bases). This CDR3 region has 12 residues. Germline lookup yields CDR1 SGDLS and CDR2 YYNGEE. Between the trimmed V and J ends, which lost 0 bases and 10 bases, there was a span of 9 bases. The CDR3 reads CASSVDGGAQYF. CDR3 DNA: TGTGCCAGCAGCGTAGATGGCGGGGCGCAGTATTTT.

This rearrangement joins TRBV3-1 to TRBJ2-1; D is unclear. Germline V CDR1 and CDR2: LGHDT, YNNKEL (reference sequence). CDR3 length: 11 amino acids. V lost 1 base and J lost 10, with 5 bases in between. CDR3 loop: CASSQAVEQFF. CDR3 coding DNA: TGTGCCAGCAGCCAAGCGGTGGAGCAGTTCTTC.

This chain connects TRBV7-2 to TRBJ2-3; D possibly corresponds to TRBD2 (7 bases). V lost 5 bases to trimming and J lost 3 bases, with 15 bases between them. Germline CDR1 SGHTA, CDR2 FQGNSA. The CDR3 spans 15 residues. The CDR3 DNA sequence: TGTGCCAGCAGCGGGGGCGGGGGATCTACAGATACGCAGTATTTT. This encodes CASSGGGGSTDTQYF.

The V call is TRBV21-1, the J call TRBJ2-4; TRBD1, the table's D call, was not compared with the DNA. TRBV21-1 is reported as a pseudogene. CDR3 length: 16 amino acids. Here the CDR3 reads CASSKRVAPTKNIQYF. Written as DNA, the CDR3 is TGTGCCAGCAGCAAAAGGGTGGCTCCCACCAAAAACATTCAGTACTTC.

This clonotype was detected only a few times. V usage is TRBV28 and J usage is TRBJ2-5; 7 bases are shared with TRBD1. The germline V gene encodes CDR1 MDHEN and CDR2 SYDVKM. Trimming at V came to 6 bases and at J to 3 bases, leaving 4 bases not matched to a gene. The CDR3 is 13 amino acids. The CDR3 DNA follows: TGTGCCAGCAGCTATACAGGGGAAGAGACCCAGTACTTC. As protein: CASSYTGEETQYF.

This clonotype was counted between two and nine times. The V call is TRBV2, the J call TRBJ2-5; weak D call: TRBD2 (5 bases). The CDR3 spans 13 residues. Trimming removed 1 base from V and 5 bases from J, with 8 bases in between. Germline V lookup: CDR1 SNHLY, CDR2 FYNNEI. The CDR3 DNA reads as TGTGCCAGCAGTGAAGGAGGGTTTGAGACCCAGTACTTC. Residues: CASSEGGFETQYF.

V usage is TRBV7-9 and J usage is TRBJ1-4; 8 bases fit TRBD1. Looked up from germline, CDR1 is SEHNR and CDR2 is FQNEAQ (reference sequence). V was clipped by 0 bases and J by 2 bases; unmatched bases: 2. The CDR3 is made up of 16 amino acids. The CDR3 DNA sequence: TGTGCCAGCAGCTTAGCCAGGGGGCAGACTAATGAAAAACTGTTTTTT. This sequence encodes CASSLARGQTNEKLFF.

The chain combines TRBV5-1 with TRBJ2-7; D is tentatively TRBD1 or TRBD2 (5 bases each). The J call could be wrong; TRBJ2-5 is a better fit for the DNA end. Germline V gene data show CDR1 as SGHRS and CDR2 as YFSETQ. The CDR3 contains 15 residues. Written as DNA, the CDR3 is TGCGCCAGCAGCCCGGGGACCGTAGCTGCTAAGACCCAGTACTTC. It translates to CASSPGTVAAKTQYF.

J is TRBJ2-3 and V is TRBV5-1, with 9 bases lining up with TRBD1. The V gene end was trimmed by 3 bases and the J gene end by 4 bases; junction bases not matched to a gene: 6. CDR3 length: 15 residues. Germline CDR1 is SGHRS and CDR2 is YFSETQ. In nucleotides, the CDR3 is TGCGCCAGCAGCTACCAGGGACAGGGTCCAGATACGCAGTATTTT. This gives the protein CASSYQGQGPDTQYF.

The rearrangement links TRBV20-1 to TRBJ2-7; D not resolved. Germline assignment: CDR1 DFQATT and CDR2 SNEGSKA (reference sequence). The V and J ends lost 6 bases and 6 bases respectively, with 9 bases between them. The CDR3 extends over 10 amino acids. The CDR3 DNA is TGCAGTGCAGAATTCGTCGAGCAGTACTTC. This encodes CSAEFVEQYF.

The chain joins TRBV29-1 to TRBJ2-1, with 9 nucleotides matching TRBD2. Germline CDR1 and CDR2: SQVTM and ANQGSEA. The V segment lost 7 bases and the J segment 9 bases; nucleotides outside the gene matches: 4. This CDR3 comprises 11 residues. This chain's CDR3 is CSAAGGAEQFF. The CDR3 region has the DNA TGCAGCGCAGCGGGGGGAGCTGAGCAGTTCTTC.

This clonotype has just one count. The chain uses TRBV5-1 and TRBJ2-5, with D perhaps TRBD1 (6 bases). CDR1 is SGHRS, CDR2 YFSETQ, per germline. The V and J ends lost 4 bases and 1 base respectively, with 20 bases between them. The CDR3 is 17 amino acids. CDR3 coding DNA: TGCGCCAGCAGCCCCCGAAGCTCGGGACACCGCCAAGAGACCCAGTACTTC. Encoded protein: CASSPRSSGHRQETQYF.

This clonotype was seen a handful of times. The V gene is TRBV15, the J gene TRBJ2-7, with D hard to call. This CDR3 comprises 13 residues. Trimming removed 0 bases from V and 6 bases from J, with 9 bases in between. Germline V CDR1 and CDR2: LNHNV, YYDKDF (reference sequence). The CDR3: CATSRENPTEQYF. CDR3 sequence (DNA): TGTGCCACCAGCAGAGAGAACCCAACCGAGCAGTACTTC.

This clonotype has a handful of counts. The chain employs TRBV7-2 and TRBJ2-7; 9 bases agree with TRBD2. V lost 5 bases, J lost 0 bases, and 5 bases stayed unmatched. Per the germline V gene, CDR1 is SGHTA and CDR2 is FQGNSA. The CDR3 extends over 15 amino acids. Here the CDR3 DNA reads TGTGCCAGCAGCGCAGCGGGGGGATTCTCCTACGAGCAGTACTTC. As protein: CASSAAGGFSYEQYF. Combining the CDR3 with reference TRBV7-2 and TRBJ2-7 gives the whole variable domain GAGVSQSPSNKVTEKGKDVELRCDPISGHTALYWYRQSLGQGLEFLIYFQGNSAPDKSGLPSDRFSAERTGGSVSTLTIQRTQQEDSAVYLCASSAAGGFSYEQYFGPGTRLTVT.

The chain combines TRBV7-2 with TRBJ2-1; possibly TRBD2 for D (6 bases). CDR1 is SGHTA and CDR2 is FQGNSA in the germline V gene. The CDR3 runs 16 residues. V lost 5 bases and J lost 0, with 14 bases in between. The CDR3 spells CASSGWAGSSYNEQFF. The DNA of the CDR3 is TGTGCCAGCAGCGGGTGGGCGGGGAGCTCCTACAATGAGCAGTTCTTC.

This chain joins TRBV7-2 and TRBJ1-1; no reliable D call. Trimming cost V 6 bases and J 1 base, with 15 bases left between them. The CDR3 runs to 15 residues. Germline-derived CDR1 and CDR2 are SGHTA and FQGNSA. The CDR3 nucleotides are TGTGCCAGCAGTTTTGGCGATGTATGGAACACTGAAGCTTTCTTT. Encoded protein: CASSFGDVWNTEAFF.

The table lists this clonotype with a few counts. The chain carries TRBV28 and TRBJ2-2; 7 nucleotides match TRBD1. J lost 6 bases, V lost 5 bases, and 9 bases had no gene match. Germline-derived CDR1 and CDR2 are MDHEN and SYDVKM. The CDR3 totals 15 residues. In nucleotides, the CDR3 is TGTGCCAGCAGTCGCGACAGGGAATGGGCCGGGGAGCTGTTTTTT. The encoded protein is CASSRDREWAGELFF.